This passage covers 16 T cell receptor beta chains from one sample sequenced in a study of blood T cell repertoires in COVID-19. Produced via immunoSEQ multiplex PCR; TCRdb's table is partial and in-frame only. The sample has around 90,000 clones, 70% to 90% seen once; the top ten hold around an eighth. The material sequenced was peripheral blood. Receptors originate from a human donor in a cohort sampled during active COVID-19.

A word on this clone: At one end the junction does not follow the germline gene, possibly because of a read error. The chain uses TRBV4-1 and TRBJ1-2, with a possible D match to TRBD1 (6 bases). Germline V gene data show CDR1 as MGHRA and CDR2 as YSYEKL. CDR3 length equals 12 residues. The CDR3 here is CASSLLGGGLAF. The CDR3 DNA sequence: TGCGCCAGCAGCCTCCTTGGGGGCGGATTAGCCTTC.

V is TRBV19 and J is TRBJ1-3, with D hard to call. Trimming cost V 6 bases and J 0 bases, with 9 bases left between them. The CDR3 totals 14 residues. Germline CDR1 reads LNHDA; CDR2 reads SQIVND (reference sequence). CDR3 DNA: TGTGCCAGTAGGGGCGTAAACTCTGGAAACACCATATATTTT. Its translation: CASRGVNSGNTIYF. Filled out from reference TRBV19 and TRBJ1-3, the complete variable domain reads DGGITQSPKYLFRKEGQNVTLSCEQNLNHDAMYWYRQDPGQGLRLIYYSQIVNDFQKGDIAEGYSVSREKKESFPLTVTSAQKNPTAFYLCASRGVNSGNTIYFGEGSWLTVV.

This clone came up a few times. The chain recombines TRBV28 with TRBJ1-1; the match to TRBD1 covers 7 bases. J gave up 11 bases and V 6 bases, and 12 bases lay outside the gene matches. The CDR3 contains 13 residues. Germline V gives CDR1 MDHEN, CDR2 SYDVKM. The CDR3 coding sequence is TGTGCCAGCAGCCCACTTGGGGACAGTTCGGCTTTCTTT. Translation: CASSPLGDSSAFF.

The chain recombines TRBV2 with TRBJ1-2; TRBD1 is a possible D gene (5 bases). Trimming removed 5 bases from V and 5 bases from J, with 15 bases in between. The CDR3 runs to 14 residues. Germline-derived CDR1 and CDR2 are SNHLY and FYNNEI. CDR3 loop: CASSLIGREYGYTF. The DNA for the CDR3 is TGTGCCAGCAGTCTTATTGGCAGGGAATATGGCTACACCTTC.

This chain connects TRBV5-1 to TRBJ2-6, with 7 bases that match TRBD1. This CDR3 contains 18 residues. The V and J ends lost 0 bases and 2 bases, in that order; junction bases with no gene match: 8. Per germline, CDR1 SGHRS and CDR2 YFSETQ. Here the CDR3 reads CASSLGGTDETGANVLTF. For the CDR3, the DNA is TGCGCCAGCAGCTTGGGAGGGACAGACGAAACTGGGGCCAACGTCCTGACTTTC.

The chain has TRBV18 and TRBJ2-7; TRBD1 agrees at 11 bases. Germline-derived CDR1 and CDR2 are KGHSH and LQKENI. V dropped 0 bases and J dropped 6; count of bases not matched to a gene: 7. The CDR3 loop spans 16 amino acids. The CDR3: CASSPPGTGGEGEQYF. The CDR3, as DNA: TGTGCCAGCTCACCACCCGGGACAGGGGGTGAAGGCGAGCAGTACTTC.

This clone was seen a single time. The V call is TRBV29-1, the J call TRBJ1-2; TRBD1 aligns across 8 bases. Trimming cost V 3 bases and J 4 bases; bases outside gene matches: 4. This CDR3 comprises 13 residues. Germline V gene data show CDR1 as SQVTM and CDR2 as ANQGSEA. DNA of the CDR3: TGCAGCGTTGAGCCAGGGGGCCTCTATGGCTACACCTTC. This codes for CSVEPGGLYGYTF.

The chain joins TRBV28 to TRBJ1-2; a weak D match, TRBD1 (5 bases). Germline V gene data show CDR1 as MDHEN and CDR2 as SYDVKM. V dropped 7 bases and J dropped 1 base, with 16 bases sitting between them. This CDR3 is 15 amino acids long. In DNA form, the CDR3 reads TGTGCCAGCACCCGCGGGACCGCATTTAACTATGGCTACACCTTC. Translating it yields CASTRGTAFNYGYTF.

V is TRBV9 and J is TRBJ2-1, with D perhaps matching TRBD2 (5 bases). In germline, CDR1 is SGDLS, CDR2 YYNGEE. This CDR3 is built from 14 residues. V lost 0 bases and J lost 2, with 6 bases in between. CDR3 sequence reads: CASSVDGTYNEQFF. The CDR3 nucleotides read TGTGCCAGCAGCGTAGACGGGACCTACAATGAGCAGTTCTTC.

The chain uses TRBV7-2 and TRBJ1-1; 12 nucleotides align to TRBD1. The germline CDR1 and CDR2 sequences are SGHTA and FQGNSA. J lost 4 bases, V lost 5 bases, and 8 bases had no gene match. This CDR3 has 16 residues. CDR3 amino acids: CASSRDRGRRGTEAFF. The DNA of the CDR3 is TGTGCCAGCAGCCGGGACAGGGGGCGTCGGGGCACTGAAGCTTTCTTT. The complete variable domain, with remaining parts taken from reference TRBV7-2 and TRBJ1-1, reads GAGVSQSPSNKVTEKGKDVELRCDPISGHTALYWYRQSLGQGLEFLIYFQGNSAPDKSGLPSDRFSAERTGGSVSTLTIQRTQQEDSAVYLCASSRDRGRRGTEAFFGQGTRLTVV.

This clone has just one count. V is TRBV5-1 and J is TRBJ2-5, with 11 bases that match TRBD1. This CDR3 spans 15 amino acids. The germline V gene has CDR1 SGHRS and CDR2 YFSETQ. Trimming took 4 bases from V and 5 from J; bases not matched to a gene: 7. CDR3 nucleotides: TGCGCCAGCAGCCCTGGGACAGGGGGAGGGGAGACCCAGTACTTC. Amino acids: CASSPGTGGGETQYF.

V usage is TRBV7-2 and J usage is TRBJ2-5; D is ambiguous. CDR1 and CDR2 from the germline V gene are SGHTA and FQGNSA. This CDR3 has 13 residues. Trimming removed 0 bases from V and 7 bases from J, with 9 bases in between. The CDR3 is CASSLAQQATQYF. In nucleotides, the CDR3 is TGTGCCAGCAGCTTAGCGCAGCAGGCGACCCAGTACTTC.

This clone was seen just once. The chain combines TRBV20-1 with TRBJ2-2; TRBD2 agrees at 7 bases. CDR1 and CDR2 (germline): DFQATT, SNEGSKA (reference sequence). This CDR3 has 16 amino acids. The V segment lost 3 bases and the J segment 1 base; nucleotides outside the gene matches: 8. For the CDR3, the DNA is TGCAGTGCTAGTTTAACCCAGCGGGGGAACACCGGGGAGCTGTTTTTT. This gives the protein CSASLTQRGNTGELFF.

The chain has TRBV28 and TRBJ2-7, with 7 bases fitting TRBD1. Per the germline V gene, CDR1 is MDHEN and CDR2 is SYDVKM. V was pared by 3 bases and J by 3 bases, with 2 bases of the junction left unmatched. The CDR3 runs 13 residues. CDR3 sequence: CASSLTGYYEQYF. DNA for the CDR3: TGTGCCAGCAGTTTGACAGGGTACTACGAGCAGTACTTC.

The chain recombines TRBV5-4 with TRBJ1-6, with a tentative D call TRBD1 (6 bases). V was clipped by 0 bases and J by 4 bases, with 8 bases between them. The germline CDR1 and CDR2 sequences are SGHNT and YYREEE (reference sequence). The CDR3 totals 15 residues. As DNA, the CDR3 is TGTGCCAGCAGCTTGGGGACAGTTTATAATTCACCCCTCCACTTT. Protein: CASSLGTVYNSPLHF.

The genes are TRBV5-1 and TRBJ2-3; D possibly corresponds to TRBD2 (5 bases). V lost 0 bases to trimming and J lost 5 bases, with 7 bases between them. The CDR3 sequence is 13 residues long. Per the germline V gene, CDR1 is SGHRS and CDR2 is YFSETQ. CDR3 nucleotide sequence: TGCGCCAGCAGCTTGGCGGGGAGAGATACGCAGTATTTT. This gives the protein CASSLAGRDTQYF.